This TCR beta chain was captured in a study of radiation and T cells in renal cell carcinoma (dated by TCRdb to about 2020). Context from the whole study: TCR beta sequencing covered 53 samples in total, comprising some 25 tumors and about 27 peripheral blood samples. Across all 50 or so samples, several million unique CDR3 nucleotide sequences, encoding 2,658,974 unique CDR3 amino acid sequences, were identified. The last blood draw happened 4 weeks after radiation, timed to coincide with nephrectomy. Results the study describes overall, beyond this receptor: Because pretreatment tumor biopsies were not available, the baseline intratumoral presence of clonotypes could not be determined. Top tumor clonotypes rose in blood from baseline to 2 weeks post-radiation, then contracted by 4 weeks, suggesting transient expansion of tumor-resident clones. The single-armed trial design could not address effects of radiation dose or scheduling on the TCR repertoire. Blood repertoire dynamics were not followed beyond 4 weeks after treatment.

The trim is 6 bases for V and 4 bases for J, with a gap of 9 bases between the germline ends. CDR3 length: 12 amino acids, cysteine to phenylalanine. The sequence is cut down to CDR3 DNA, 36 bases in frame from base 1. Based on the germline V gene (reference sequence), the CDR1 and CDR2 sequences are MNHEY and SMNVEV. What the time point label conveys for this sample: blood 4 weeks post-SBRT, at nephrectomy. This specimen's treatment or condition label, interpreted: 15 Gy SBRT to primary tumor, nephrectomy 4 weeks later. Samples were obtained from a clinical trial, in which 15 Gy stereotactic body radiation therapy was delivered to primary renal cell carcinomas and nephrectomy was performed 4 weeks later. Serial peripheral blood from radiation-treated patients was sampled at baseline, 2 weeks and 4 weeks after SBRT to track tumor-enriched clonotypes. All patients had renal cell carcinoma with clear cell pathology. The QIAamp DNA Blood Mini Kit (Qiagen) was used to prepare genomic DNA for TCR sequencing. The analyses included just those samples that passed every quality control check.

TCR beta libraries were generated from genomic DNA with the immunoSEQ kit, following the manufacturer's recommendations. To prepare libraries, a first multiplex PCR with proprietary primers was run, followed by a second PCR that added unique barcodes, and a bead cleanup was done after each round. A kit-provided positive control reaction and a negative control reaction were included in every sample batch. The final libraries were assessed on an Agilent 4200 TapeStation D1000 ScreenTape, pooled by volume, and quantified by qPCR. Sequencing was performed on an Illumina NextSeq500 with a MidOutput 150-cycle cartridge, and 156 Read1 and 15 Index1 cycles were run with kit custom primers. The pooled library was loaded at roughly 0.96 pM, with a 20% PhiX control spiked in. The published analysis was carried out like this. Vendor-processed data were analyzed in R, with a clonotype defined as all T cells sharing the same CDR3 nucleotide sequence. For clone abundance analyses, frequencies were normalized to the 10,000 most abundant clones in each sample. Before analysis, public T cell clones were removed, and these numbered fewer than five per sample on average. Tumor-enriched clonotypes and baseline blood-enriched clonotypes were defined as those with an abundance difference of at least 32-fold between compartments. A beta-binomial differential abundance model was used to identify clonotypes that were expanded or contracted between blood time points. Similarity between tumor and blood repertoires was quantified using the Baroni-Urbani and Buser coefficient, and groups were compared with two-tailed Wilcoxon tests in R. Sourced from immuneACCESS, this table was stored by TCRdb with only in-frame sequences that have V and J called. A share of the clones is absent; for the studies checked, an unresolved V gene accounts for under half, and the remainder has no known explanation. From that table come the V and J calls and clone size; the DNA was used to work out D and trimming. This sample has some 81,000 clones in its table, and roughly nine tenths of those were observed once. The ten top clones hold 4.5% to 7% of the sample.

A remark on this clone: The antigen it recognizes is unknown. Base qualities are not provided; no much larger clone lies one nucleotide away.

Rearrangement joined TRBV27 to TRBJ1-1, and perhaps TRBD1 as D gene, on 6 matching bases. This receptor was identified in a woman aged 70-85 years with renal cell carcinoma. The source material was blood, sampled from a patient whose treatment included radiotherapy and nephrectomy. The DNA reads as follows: TGTGCCAGCAGCGAAGGGGGCACTGAAGCTTTCTTT. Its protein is CASSEGGTEAFF.